The clone carrying this T cell receptor (beta chain) was picked up many times. Its antigen is undetermined. The read gets to within 3 residues of the CDR3 end, and the germline J gene fills in the rest. Germline CDR1 reads SNHLY; CDR2 reads FYNNEI. The V gene lost 7 bases and the J gene lost 5 bases, with 6 bases spanning the gap. CDR3 size: 11 residues. Patients and controls were mostly of Caucasian heritage. Blood samples were heparinized, about 4.5 to 8 ml per donor. This entry belongs to a study of T cell clonality in common variable immunodeficiency. Findings and caveats of the study: Compared with controls, CVID subjects had fewer shared TCRbeta clones. TCRbeta clonality was increased in CVID versus healthy controls.

Produced via immunoSEQ multiplex PCR; TCRdb's table is partial and in-frame only. The sample holds roughly 57,000 clones, and no clone turns up only once. Sequenced: peripheral blood mononuclear cells. The TCR originated in a person aged 18-70 years in good health. This rearrangement joins TRBV2 to TRBJ2-1, with D possibly matching TRBD1 (5 bases). The CDR3 is CASTGNNEQFF. CDR3 DNA, as far as it was read: TGTGCCAGCACAGGGAACAATGAG.